Presented here are 25 T cell receptor beta chains from one specimen sequenced in a study of blood T cell repertoires in COVID-19. Sequencing used immunoSEQ multiplex PCR; TCRdb keeps in-frame clones, though not all of them. The table records approximately 320,000 clones, roughly 91% of them present only once. Sequencing was done on a sample of peripheral blood. The receptors originated from a woman in her twenties or thirties with COVID-19, enrolled during active disease.

Only a few counts were recorded for this clone. The chain is built from TRBV4-1 and TRBJ1-1; 7 bases line up with TRBD1. V trimming: 1 base; J trimming: 7 bases; junction bases outside the gene matches: 9. The germline V gene has CDR1 MGHRA and CDR2 YSYEKL. The CDR3 covers 15 residues. This CDR3 reads CASSQVKGARGEAFF. In nucleotides, the CDR3 is TGCGCCAGCAGCCAAGTGAAGGGGGCGCGGGGTGAAGCTTTCTTT.

The chain has TRBV29-1 and TRBJ1-2; D is uncertain. The V end was cut by 3 bases, the J end by 4 bases, with 12 bases between. This CDR3 is 13 amino acids long. Germline CDR1 is SQVTM and CDR2 is ANQGSEA. CDR3 in amino acids: CSVDAEGFYGYTF. CDR3 sequence (DNA): TGCAGCGTTGATGCGGAGGGCTTCTATGGCTACACCTTC.

The V call is TRBV6-5, the J call TRBJ1-1; D possibly corresponds to TRBD1 (5 bases). The germline V and J ends were trimmed by 0 bases and 2 bases, with 10 bases remaining between them. Per the germline V gene, CDR1 is MNHEY and CDR2 is SVGAGI. CDR3 length equals 15 residues. CDR3 nucleotides: TGTGCCAGCAGTTACTCAATGGGGGGAAACACTGAAGCTTTCTTT. Translating gives CASSYSMGGNTEAFF.

The genes are TRBV4-2 and TRBJ1-6, with 9 bases fitting TRBD1. V lost 4 bases, J lost 7 bases, and 11 bases stayed unmatched. The V gene's germline CDR1 is LGHNA and CDR2 YNFKEQ. The CDR3 has 17 amino acids. The CDR3 sequence: CASSLDGTGRKNSPLHF. In DNA, the CDR3 is TGTGCCAGCAGCCTAGATGGGACAGGGAGAAAGAATTCACCCCTCCACTTT.

The chain joins TRBV6-6 to TRBJ1-2, with TRBD1 identical over 9 bases. Germline CDR1 and CDR2: MNHNY and SVGAGI (reference sequence). CDR3 length: 16 amino acids. Trimming at V came to 7 bases and at J to 4 bases, leaving 13 bases not matched to a gene. The CDR3 DNA follows: TGTGCCAGCACGTTAAGCCGACAGGGGGGCTCCTATGGCTACACCTTC. Translation: CASTLSRQGGSYGYTF.

This rearrangement joins TRBV5-1 to TRBJ2-3; 8 positions match TRBD2. Trimming removed 0 bases from V and 2 bases from J; junction bases left unmatched: 2. The length of the CDR3 is 15 residues. Germline V CDR1 and CDR2: SGHRS, YFSETQ. CDR3 sequence: CASSLVGGVTDTQYF. The CDR3 region has the DNA TGCGCCAGCAGCTTGGTCGGGGGGGTCACAGATACGCAGTATTTT.

This sequence joins TRBV5-3 and TRBJ1-1; D might be TRBD1 (5 bases). TRBV5-3 is an ORF for which the function is uncertain. V was shortened by 2 bases and J by 10 bases, with 21 bases between the two germline ends. This CDR3 has 15 residues. The CDR3 sequence is CARSFLRVRGPRAFF. DNA for the CDR3: TGTGCCAGAAGCTTTCTCAGGGTCCGAGGCCCCCGAGCTTTCTTT.

The chain has TRBV6-5 and TRBJ2-1, with D unclear. Germline V gene sequence: CDR1 MNHEY, CDR2 SVGAGI. The ends were cut back, 0 bases at V and 1 base at J, with 7 bases in the middle. This CDR3 contains 15 residues. In nucleotides, the CDR3 is TGTGCCAGCAGTTACTCGGCATTTTCCTACAATGAGCAGTTCTTC. Translation gives CASSYSAFSYNEQFF.

The genes are TRBV7-6 and TRBJ1-6; D is unresolved. V was pared by 5 bases and J by 3 bases, with 14 bases between. This CDR3 region has 16 residues. Germline values: CDR1 SGHVS, CDR2 FNYEAQ. CDR3 protein: CASSLELGGYNSPLHF. CDR3 DNA: TGTGCCAGCAGCCTCGAGTTGGGAGGCTATAATTCACCCCTCCACTTT.

The chain has TRBV7-2 and TRBJ1-6, with a tentative D call TRBD1 (5 bases). The CDR3 runs 15 residues. Trimming pared 2 bases from V and 10 bases from J, leaving 15 bases between. The germline CDR1 and CDR2 sequences are SGHTA and FQGNSA. The CDR3 nucleotides read TGTGCCAGCAGCTTACGTTTCCAGGGCCACTCACCCCTCCACTTT. As protein: CASSLRFQGHSPLHF.

This clone was observed a few times. The gene calls are TRBV28 and TRBJ1-5, with D hard to call. The CDR3 runs to 14 residues. Germline V CDR1 and CDR2: MDHEN, SYDVKM. Trimming shortened V by 5 bases and J by 8 bases, and 16 bases separated the two germline ends. The CDR3, as DNA: TGTGCCAGCAGTGGGCCTGCTCCCGCAGAGCCCCAGCATTTT. It specifies CASSGPAPAEPQHF.

Written as DNA, the CDR3 is TGTGCCAGCTCACCAAGCAGCGAAGATACGCAGTATTTT. The encoded protein is CASSPSSEDTQYF. V and J are TRBV18 and TRBJ2-3; no definite D call. The CDR3 loop spans 13 amino acids. V was shortened by 2 bases and J by 5 bases, with 8 bases between the two germline ends. Looked up from germline, CDR1 is KGHSH and CDR2 is LQKENI.

V usage is TRBV18 and J usage is TRBJ1-3; no reliable D call. This CDR3 has 13 amino acids. The V end was cut by 6 bases, the J end by 4 bases, with 10 bases between. Per germline, CDR1 KGHSH and CDR2 LQKENI. The CDR3 loop reads CASSAGNGNTIYF. In DNA form, the CDR3 reads TGTGCCAGCTCGGCGGGGAACGGAAACACCATATATTTT. Using reference TRBV18 and TRBJ1-3 for the parts outside the CDR3, the full variable domain is NAGVMQNPRHLVRRRGQEARLRCSPMKGHSHVYWYRQLPEEGLKFMVYLQKENIIDESGMPKERFSAEFPKEGPSILRIQQVVRGDSAAYFCASSAGNGNTIYFGEGSWLTVV.

The rearrangement uses TRBV18 and TRBJ2-5; weak D call: TRBD2 (5 bases). Germline lookup yields CDR1 KGHSH and CDR2 LQKENI. This CDR3 spans 14 amino acids. Trimming took 3 bases from V and 0 from J, leaving 8 bases between them. As DNA, the CDR3 is TGTGCCAGCTCACCCGGACTGAACCAAGAGACCCAGTACTTC. Translating gives CASSPGLNQETQYF.

The chain combines TRBV18 with TRBJ1-6; 8 bases agree with TRBD1. Germline V gene data show CDR1 as KGHSH and CDR2 as LQKENI. The CDR3 has 15 amino acids. The junction had 8 bases not matched to a gene; V was cut back by 3 bases and J by 10 bases. The CDR3 sequence: CASSPRTGTGSPLHF. CDR3 in DNA: TGTGCCAGCTCACCCCGAACCGGGACAGGATCACCCCTCCACTTT.

The gene calls are TRBV15 and TRBJ2-4; a weak D match, TRBD1 (7 bases). V dropped 2 bases and J dropped 8 bases, with 16 bases sitting between them. The CDR3 length is 15 residues. Germline V CDR1 and CDR2: LNHNV, YYDKDF (reference sequence). The CDR3 DNA reads as TGTGCCACCAGCAGATCCGAACCCAGGGGGGACATTCAGTACTTC. Protein sequence: CATSRSEPRGDIQYF. The full variable domain, with the rest looked up from reference TRBV15 and TRBJ2-4, is DAMVIQNPRYQVTQFGKPVTLSCSQTLNHNVMYWYQQKSSQAPKLLFHYYDKDFNNEADTPDNFQSRRPNTSFCFLDIRSPGLGDTAMYLCATSRSEPRGDIQYFGAGTRLSVL.

The V and J genes are TRBV6-5 and TRBJ1-3; D not resolved. Germline CDR1 reads MNHEY; CDR2 reads SVGAGI. Trimming left V 4 bases short and J 3 bases short, with 16 bases between. The CDR3 consists of 16 residues. CDR3 DNA sequence: TGTGCCAGCAGTTCCGACGGGAGATGGGTTGGAAACACCATATATTTT. This gives the protein CASSSDGRWVGNTIYF.

A single count supports this clone. The chain combines TRBV20-1 with TRBJ2-2; no clear D. The germline V gene has CDR1 DFQATT and CDR2 SNEGSKA (reference sequence). The CDR3 has 13 residues. The V end was cut by 3 bases, the J end by 5 bases, with 10 bases between. The chain's CDR3 is CSASEVRTGELFF. CDR3 DNA sequence: TGCAGTGCTAGTGAGGTCCGGACCGGGGAGCTGTTTTTT.

The chain carries TRBV2 and TRBJ1-5; maybe TRBD1 (5 bases). The CDR3 is 13 amino acids. Germline V gene sequence: CDR1 SNHLY, CDR2 FYNNEI. V lost 2 bases and J lost 11, with 13 bases in between. CDR3 nucleotide sequence: TGTGCCAGCAGTGAACGTCGGGGGTTGGCCCAGCATTTT. Protein product: CASSERRGLAQHF.

V usage is TRBV2 and J usage is TRBJ1-2; 7 nucleotides agree with TRBD1. V trimming: 7 bases; J trimming: 8 bases; junction bases outside the gene matches: 19. Germline CDR1 SNHLY, CDR2 FYNNEI. CDR3 length: 16 residues. The CDR3 reads CASIGLVQGLSFGYTF. CDR3 in DNA: TGTGCCAGCATAGGCCTAGTACAGGGGCTTTCGTTCGGCTACACCTTC.

V and J are TRBV5-6 and TRBJ1-4; 7 bases align to TRBD1. Per germline, CDR1 SGHDT and CDR2 YYEEEE. The CDR3 covers 14 residues. J was trimmed by 7 bases and V by 4 bases; bases with no gene match: 7. CDR3 residues: CASSLEGGAEKLFF. The CDR3 bases are TGTGCCAGCAGCCTCGAAGGGGGCGCTGAAAAACTGTTTTTT.

The chain employs TRBV29-1 and TRBJ2-3; 8 bases match TRBD1. Germline values: CDR1 SQVTM, CDR2 ANQGSEA. Trimming removed 3 bases from V and 1 base from J; junction bases left unmatched: 3. The CDR3 sequence is 14 residues long. Written as DNA, the CDR3 is TGCAGCGTTGAGGACAGGGTGGGCACAGATACGCAGTATTTT. The encoded protein is CSVEDRVGTDTQYF.

The rearrangement links TRBV30 to TRBJ1-4, with D tentatively TRBD1 (5 bases). Between the trimmed V and J ends, which lost 2 bases and 7 bases, there was a span of 14 bases. Germline V gene sequence: CDR1 GTSNPN, CDR2 SVGIG (reference sequence). The CDR3 covers 14 residues. As DNA, the CDR3 is TGTGCCTGGAGTAACCTCGGGGGGGGTGAAAAACTGTTTTTT. This codes for CAWSNLGGGEKLFF.

J is TRBJ1-1 and V is TRBV5-1; 7 bases are a match to TRBD1. Per germline, CDR1 SGHRS and CDR2 YFSETQ. J was trimmed by 6 bases and V by 4 bases; bases with no gene match: 9. CDR3 length: 14 residues. In DNA, the CDR3 is TGCGCCAGCAGCCTCCAAGGGGGCAGCGCTGAAGCTTTCTTT. Its translation is CASSLQGGSAEAFF.

The V and J genes are TRBV19 and TRBJ2-2; TRBD2 might be the D (6 bases). This CDR3 is 15 amino acids long. Germline CDR1 reads LNHDA; CDR2 reads SQIVND (reference sequence). Trimming removed 8 bases at V and 5 bases at J, with 18 bases between. The CDR3 sequence is CASRPMGDSTGELFF. DNA of the CDR3: TGTGCCAGTCGACCCATGGGGGACTCAACCGGGGAGCTGTTTTTT.